These 11 T cell receptor beta chains share one sample of origin, sequenced in a study of cytomegalovirus exposure and HLA in healthy donors. Produced via immunoSEQ multiplex PCR; TCRdb's table is partial and in-frame only. The sample shows around 98,000 clones, more than 85% of them seen only once. The sample was PBMCs. Receptors were obtained from a man aged 18-30 years in good health and CMV-seropositive.

The chain uses TRBV9 and TRBJ1-5; D is possibly TRBD1 (5 bases). The CDR3 sequence is 15 residues long. CDR1 SGDLS and CDR2 YYNGEE come from the germline V gene. V gave up 1 base and J gave up 0 bases, with 8 bases separating them. The CDR3 DNA follows: TGTGCCAGCAGCGTATTAGGGGATAGCAATCAGCCCCAGCATTTT. It yields the protein CASSVLGDSNQPQHF.

This chain links TRBV10-1 with TRBJ2-1; D is perhaps TRBD2 (6 bases). There are 14 residues in the CDR3. The germline V gene has CDR1 WNHNN and CDR2 SYGVQD (reference sequence). V lost 7 bases, J lost 4 bases, and 14 bases lay in between. The CDR3 DNA reads as TGCGCCAGCAACCGTCAGGAGGGGTACAATGAGCAGTTCTTC. Amino acid sequence: CASNRQEGYNEQFF.

The chain has TRBV7-2 and TRBJ1-5; no reliable D call. The germline gives CDR1 SGHTA, CDR2 FQGNSA. V gave up 4 bases and J gave up 4 bases, with 8 bases separating them. The CDR3 sequence is 13 residues long. This CDR3 is CASSSRPNQPQHF. The CDR3 nucleotides are TGTGCCAGCAGCTCGAGGCCGAATCAGCCCCAGCATTTT.

V gene TRBV4-1 combines with J gene TRBJ2-5, with D uncertain. CDR1 MGHRA and CDR2 YSYEKL come from the germline V gene. The CDR3 length is 14 residues. V lost 0 bases, J lost 5 bases, and 10 bases lay in between. The CDR3 DNA reads as TGCGCCAGCAGCCAAGATCACGGGTTGGAGACCCAGTACTTC. Its translation is CASSQDHGLETQYF.

The CDR3 sequence is CASSPRAESSYEQYF. The CDR3 coding sequence is TGTGCCAGCAGCCCTAGAGCGGAGAGCTCCTACGAGCAGTACTTC. This chain uses TRBV7-2 with TRBJ2-7, with D perhaps matching TRBD2 (5 bases). The length of the CDR3 is 15 residues. Trimming pared 5 bases from V and 0 bases from J, leaving 14 bases between. Germline V lookup: CDR1 SGHTA, CDR2 FQGNSA. The variable domain in full, with the rest retrieved from reference TRBV7-2 and TRBJ2-7, is GAGVSQSPSNKVTEKGKDVELRCDPISGHTALYWYRQSLGQGLEFLIYFQGNSAPDKSGLPSDRFSAERTGGSVSTLTIQRTQQEDSAVYLCASSPRAESSYEQYFGPGTRLTVT.

The chain is built from TRBV7-6 and TRBJ2-5, with 8 bases fitting TRBD1. This CDR3 contains 15 residues. Germline V gene data show CDR1 as SGHVS and CDR2 as FNYEAQ. V lost 5 bases to trimming and J lost 0 bases; unmatched junction nucleotides: 5. This CDR3 is CASSANRGNQETQYF. The CDR3 nucleotides read TGTGCCAGCAGCGCAAACAGGGGGAACCAAGAGACCCAGTACTTC.

J is TRBJ1-1 and V is TRBV2; D is possibly TRBD1 (5 bases). CDR1 and CDR2 (germline): SNHLY, FYNNEI. The ends were cut back, 3 bases at V and 0 bases at J, with 14 bases in the middle. CDR3 size: 16 residues. This CDR3 reads CASSDPKGQLNTEAFF. In nucleotides, the CDR3 is TGTGCCAGCAGTGACCCCAAGGGGCAGCTGAACACTGAAGCTTTCTTT.

The genes are TRBV7-2 and TRBJ2-1, with 10 bases identical to TRBD2. J was trimmed by 2 bases and V by 5 bases; bases with no gene match: 9. The length of the CDR3 is 17 residues. Germline V gene lookup returns CDR1 SGHTA and CDR2 FQGNSA. The CDR3 nucleotides are TGTGCCAGCAGCCAGCGCTCAAGCGGGAGGGCCTACAATGAGCAGTTCTTC. It codes for CASSQRSSGRAYNEQFF.

There are a few counts of this clone. V usage is TRBV19 and J usage is TRBJ2-7, with D possibly being TRBD2 (6 bases). V lost 4 bases, J lost 0 bases, and 16 bases lay in between. Germline CDR1 LNHDA, CDR2 SQIVND (reference sequence). This CDR3 has 16 residues. The CDR3 bases are TGTGCCAGTAGTACAGGGACTTCTAGAAGCTCCTACGAGCAGTACTTC. Encoded protein: CASSTGTSRSSYEQYF. Full variable domain (rest looked up from reference TRBV19 and TRBJ2-7): DGGITQSPKYLFRKEGQNVTLSCEQNLNHDAMYWYRQDPGQGLRLIYYSQIVNDFQKGDIAEGYSVSREKKESFPLTVTSAQKNPTAFYLCASSTGTSRSSYEQYFGPGTRLTVT.

The chain has TRBV11-2 and TRBJ2-2; TRBD2 matches at 12 bases. Trimming took 4 bases from V and 5 from J; bases not matched to a gene: 2. The CDR3 sequence is 15 residues long. From germline, CDR1 is SGHAT and CDR2 FQNNGV. The CDR3 nucleotides read TGTGCCAGCAGCTGGACTAGCGGGACTACCGGGGAGCTGTTTTTT. Translating it yields CASSWTSGTTGELFF. The variable domain in full, with the rest retrieved from reference TRBV11-2 and TRBJ2-2, is EAGVAQSPRYKIIEKRQSVAFWCNPISGHATLYWYQQILGQGPKLLIQFQNNGVVDDSQLPKDRFSAERLKGVDSTLKIQPAKLEDSAVYLCASSWTSGTTGELFFGEGSRLTVL.

This sequence joins TRBV14 and TRBJ2-2, with D possibly TRBD1 on 6 matching bases. CDR1 and CDR2 (germline): SGHDN, FVKESK. V lost 5 bases and J lost 0, with 10 bases in between. CDR3 length: 15 residues. The DNA for the CDR3 is TGTGCCAGCAGCGACCGGGACACGAACACCGGGGAGCTGTTTTTT. Translation: CASSDRDTNTGELFF.